The 8 T cell receptor beta chains below were found in one sample sequenced in a study of shared clonotypes between healthy human individuals. Produced via immunoSEQ multiplex PCR; TCRdb's table is partial and in-frame only. The sample lists hundreds of thousands of clones; around 72% were seen once. Specimen: memory CD4+ T cells sorted from blood. As for subset: CD45RA-negative fraction. Source of these receptors: a woman in her thirties in good health.

This clone turned up a few times. V gene TRBV28 combines with J gene TRBJ1-5; D uncertain. The CDR3 spans 15 residues. Trimming left V 6 bases short and J 4 bases short, with 16 bases between. The germline gives CDR1 MDHEN, CDR2 SYDVKM. The CDR3 region is CASSTDPFGNQPQHF. The CDR3 DNA reads as TGTGCCAGCAGCACCGACCCTTTTGGGAATCAGCCCCAGCATTTT.

This clone was recorded a few times. This chain joins TRBV23-1 and TRBJ1-3; the D gene is possibly TRBD1 (5 bases). TRBV23-1 is given ORF status, its function remaining uncertain. The CDR3 is made up of 18 amino acids. V dropped 0 bases and J dropped 1 base, with 16 bases sitting between them. In DNA, the CDR3 is TGCGCCAGCAGTCAATCGGGGCCGCGGGGCATATCTGGAAACACCATATATTTT. This codes for CASSQSGPRGISGNTIYF.

The chain is built from TRBV28 and TRBJ1-1; D gene ambiguous. The CDR3 is 12 amino acids. Germline V gene lookup returns CDR1 MDHEN and CDR2 SYDVKM. Trimming removed 4 bases at V and 7 bases at J, with 10 bases between. The CDR3 loop reads CASSSLGLEAFF. The CDR3 DNA reads TGTGCCAGCAGTTCACTCGGCCTTGAAGCTTTCTTT. The full variable domain, in which reference TRBV28 and TRBJ1-1 provide the parts outside the CDR3, is DVKVTQSSRYLVKRTGEKVFLECVQDMDHENMFWYRQDPGLGLRLIYFSYDVKMKEKGDIPEGYSVSREKKERFSLILESASTNQTSMYLCASSSLGLEAFFGQGTRLTVV.

V usage is TRBV5-1 and J usage is TRBJ1-5; the D gene is possibly TRBD1 (6 bases). The germline gives CDR1 SGHRS, CDR2 YFSETQ. V gave up 0 bases and J gave up 7 bases, with 11 bases separating them. The CDR3 is 14 residues long. The CDR3 sequence: CASSLGTEGQPQHF. In DNA form, the CDR3 reads TGCGCCAGCAGCTTGGGGACAGAAGGGCAGCCCCAGCATTTT. The full variable domain, in which reference TRBV5-1 and TRBJ1-5 provide the parts outside the CDR3, is KAGVTQTPRYLIKTRGQQVTLSCSPISGHRSVSWYQQTPGQGLQFLFEYFSETQRNKGNFPGRFSGRQFSNSRSEMNVSTLELGDSALYLCASSLGTEGQPQHFGDGTRLSIL.

V usage is TRBV2 and J usage is TRBJ2-7; no reliable D call. The germline CDR1 and CDR2 sequences are SNHLY and FYNNEI. The CDR3 contains 12 residues. The V and J ends lost 5 bases and 5 bases respectively, with 10 bases between them. CDR3 DNA: TGTGCCAGCAGTCCCTCGAGCCACGAGCAGTACTTC. Amino acids: CASSPSSHEQYF.

The chain recombines TRBV10-1 with TRBJ2-3; D might be TRBD2 (6 bases). V lost 5 bases to trimming and J lost 6 bases, with 15 bases between them. Germline-derived CDR1 and CDR2 are WNHNN and SYGVQD (reference sequence). CDR3 size: 14 residues. CDR3 bases: TGCGCCAGCAGTCCCGGGACTCCTGTTGATACGCAGTATTTT. Its protein product is CASSPGTPVDTQYF.

The gene calls are TRBV7-2 and TRBJ1-3; D might be TRBD1 (5 bases). This CDR3 is 17 amino acids long. Trimming took off 2 bases at V and 0 bases at J, with 14 bases between the two ends. Per the germline V gene, CDR1 is SGHTA and CDR2 is FQGNSA. The CDR3 sequence: CASSLFGGGFSGNTIYF. In DNA form, the CDR3 reads TGTGCCAGCAGCTTATTTGGGGGAGGGTTCTCTGGAAACACCATATATTTT.

The genes are TRBV29-1 and TRBJ1-1, with TRBD1 as a possible D gene (6 bases). Germline lookup yields CDR1 SQVTM and CDR2 ANQGSEA. This CDR3 region has 14 residues. Trimming took off 3 bases at V and 2 bases at J, with 13 bases between the two ends. Written as DNA, the CDR3 is TGCAGCGTTGAGGCACAGGGAAAAAACACTGAAGCTTTCTTT. Translation gives CSVEAQGKNTEAFF. Complete variable domain (other parts from reference TRBV29-1 and TRBJ1-1): SAVISQKPSRDICQRGTSLTIQCQVDSQVTMMFWYRQQPGQSLTLIATANQGSEATYESGFVIDKFPISRPNLTFSTLTVSNMSPEDSSIYLCSVEAQGKNTEAFFGQGTRLTVV.